The clone carrying this TCR beta chain turned up a few times. Its antigen is currently unknown. This record belongs to a study of T cell repertoires in cytomegalovirus infection. Study-wide context: The authors relied on CMV epitopes, both recently identified HLA-C-restricted and well-studied HLA-B-restricted. Signatures in public TCR beta sequences pointed to both CMV infection and matching HLA type.

TCRdb re-analysed the reads in MiXCR, keeping a single row per CDR3 protein. The table shows some 200,000 distinct CDR3 sequences, with around 35% occurring only once. Study results and caveats: Pooled public TCR beta family frequency picked out CMV carriers with the relevant HLA. In two of eight donors, the top clonotype was HLA-C-restricted CMV-specific.

V lost 3 bases and J lost 0; bases outside the gene matches: 9. This CDR3 is built from 18 residues. The sequenced sample was CD8+ T cells from cultured PBMCs, obtained from culture after CMV antigen stimulation. This sequence originates from a human donor in good health (CMV status not recorded). Some clones in this sample may be carry-over from other donors' samples. The V and J genes are TRBV12-3 or TRBV12-4 and TRBJ2-4; 9 nucleotides match TRBD1. The CDR3 loop reads CASSFPLTGGSAKNIQYF. The CDR3 coding sequence is TGTGCCAGCAGTTTCCCCCTCACAGGGGGCTCAGCCAAAAACATTCAGTACTTC.